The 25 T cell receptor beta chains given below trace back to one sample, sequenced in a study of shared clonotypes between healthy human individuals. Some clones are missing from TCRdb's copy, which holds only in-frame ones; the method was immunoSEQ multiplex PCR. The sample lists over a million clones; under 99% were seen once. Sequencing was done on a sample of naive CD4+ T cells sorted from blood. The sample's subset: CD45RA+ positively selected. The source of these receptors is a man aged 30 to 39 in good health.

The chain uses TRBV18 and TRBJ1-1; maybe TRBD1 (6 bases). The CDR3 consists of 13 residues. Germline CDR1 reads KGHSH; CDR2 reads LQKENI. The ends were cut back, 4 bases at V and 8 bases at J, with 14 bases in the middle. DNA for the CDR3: TGTGCCAGCTCACTCGGAACCGACAGGGAAGCTTTCTTT. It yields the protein CASSLGTDREAFF.

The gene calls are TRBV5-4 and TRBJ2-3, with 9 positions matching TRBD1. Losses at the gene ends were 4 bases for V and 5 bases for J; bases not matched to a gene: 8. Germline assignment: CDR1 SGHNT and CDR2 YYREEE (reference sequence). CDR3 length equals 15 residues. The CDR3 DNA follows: TGTGCCAGCAGCGGACAGGGGCTTGGGAAAGATACGCAGTATTTT. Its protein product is CASSGQGLGKDTQYF.

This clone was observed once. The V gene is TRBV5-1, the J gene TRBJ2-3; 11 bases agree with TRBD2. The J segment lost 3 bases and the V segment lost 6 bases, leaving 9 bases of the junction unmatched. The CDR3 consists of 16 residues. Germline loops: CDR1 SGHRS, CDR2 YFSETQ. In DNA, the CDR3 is TGCGCCAGCAAAGTGGGACTAGCGGCTGGGACAGATACGCAGTATTTT. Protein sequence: CASKVGLAAGTDTQYF.

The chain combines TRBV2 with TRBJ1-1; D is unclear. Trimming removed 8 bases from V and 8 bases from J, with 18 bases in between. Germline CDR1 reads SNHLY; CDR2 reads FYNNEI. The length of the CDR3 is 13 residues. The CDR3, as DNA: TGTGCCAGCTATAACAGTCCGAACCAGGAAGCTTTCTTT. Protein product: CASYNSPNQEAFF.

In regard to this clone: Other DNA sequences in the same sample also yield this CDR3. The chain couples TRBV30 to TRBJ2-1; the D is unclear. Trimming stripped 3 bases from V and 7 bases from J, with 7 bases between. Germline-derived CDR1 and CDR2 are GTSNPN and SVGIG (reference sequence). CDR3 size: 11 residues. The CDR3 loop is CAWSALNEQFF. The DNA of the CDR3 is TGTGCCTGGAGCGCTCTAAATGAGCAGTTCTTC.

CDR3 residues: CASSSRKGTGEQYF. The CDR3 coding sequence is TGTGCCAGCAGCTCTCGAAAAGGGACAGGCGAGCAGTACTTC. The chain couples TRBV7-3 to TRBJ2-7; 8 positions match TRBD1. The CDR3 covers 14 residues. Losses at the gene ends were 4 bases for V and 6 bases for J; bases not matched to a gene: 8. Germline-derived CDR1 and CDR2 are SGHTA and FQGTGA.

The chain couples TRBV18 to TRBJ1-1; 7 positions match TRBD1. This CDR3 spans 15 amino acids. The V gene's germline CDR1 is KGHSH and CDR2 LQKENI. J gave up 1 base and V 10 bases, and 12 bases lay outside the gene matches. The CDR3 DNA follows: TGTGCCACCCAGGGGGGGGCCCTTCCGAACACTGAAGCTTTCTTT. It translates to CATQGGALPNTEAFF.

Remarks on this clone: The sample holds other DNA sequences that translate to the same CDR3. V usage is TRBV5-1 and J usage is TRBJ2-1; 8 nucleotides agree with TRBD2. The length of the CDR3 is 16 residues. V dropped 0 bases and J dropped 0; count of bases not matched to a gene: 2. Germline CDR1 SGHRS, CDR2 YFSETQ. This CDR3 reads CASSLAGGSSYNEQFF. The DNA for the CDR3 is TGCGCCAGCAGCTTGGCGGGAGGGAGCTCCTACAATGAGCAGTTCTTC.

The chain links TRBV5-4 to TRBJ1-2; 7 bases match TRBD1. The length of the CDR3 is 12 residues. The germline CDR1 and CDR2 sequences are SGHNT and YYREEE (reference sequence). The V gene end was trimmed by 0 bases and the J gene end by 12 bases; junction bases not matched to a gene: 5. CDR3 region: CASSLDDRDNTF. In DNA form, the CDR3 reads TGTGCCAGCAGCTTGGATGACAGGGACAACACCTTC.

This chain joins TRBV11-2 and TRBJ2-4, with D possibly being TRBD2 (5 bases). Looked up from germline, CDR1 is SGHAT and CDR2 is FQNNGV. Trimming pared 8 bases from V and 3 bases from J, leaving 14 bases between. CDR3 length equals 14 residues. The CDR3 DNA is TGTGCCAGCTTGACCCCCCGGGGCAAAAACATTCAGTACTTC. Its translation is CASLTPRGKNIQYF.

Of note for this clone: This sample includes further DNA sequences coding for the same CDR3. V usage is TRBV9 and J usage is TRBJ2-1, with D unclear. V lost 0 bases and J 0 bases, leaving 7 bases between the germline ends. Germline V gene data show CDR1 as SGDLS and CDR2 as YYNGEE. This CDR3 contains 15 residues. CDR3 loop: CASSVGTGSYNEQFF. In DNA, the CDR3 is TGTGCCAGCAGCGTAGGCACGGGCTCCTACAATGAGCAGTTCTTC.

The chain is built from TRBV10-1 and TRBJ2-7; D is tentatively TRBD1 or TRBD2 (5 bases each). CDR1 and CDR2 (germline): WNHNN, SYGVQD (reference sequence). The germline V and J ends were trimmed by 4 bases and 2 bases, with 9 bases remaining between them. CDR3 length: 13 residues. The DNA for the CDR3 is TGCGCCAGCAGTGGGGACGGACCCTACGAGCAGTACTTC. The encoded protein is CASSGDGPYEQYF.

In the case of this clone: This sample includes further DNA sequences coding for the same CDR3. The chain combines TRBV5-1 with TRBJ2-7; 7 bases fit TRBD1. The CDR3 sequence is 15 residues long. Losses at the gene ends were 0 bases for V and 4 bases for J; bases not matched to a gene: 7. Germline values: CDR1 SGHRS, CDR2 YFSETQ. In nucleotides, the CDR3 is TGCGCCAGCAGCTTGGGACAGGGACGGGTTTACGAGCAGTACTTC. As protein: CASSLGQGRVYEQYF.

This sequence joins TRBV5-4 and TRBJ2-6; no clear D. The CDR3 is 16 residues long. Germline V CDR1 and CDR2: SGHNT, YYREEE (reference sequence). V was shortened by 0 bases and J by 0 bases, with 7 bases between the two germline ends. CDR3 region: CASSLGQPSGANVLTF. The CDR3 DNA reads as TGTGCCAGCAGCTTGGGACAACCCTCTGGGGCCAACGTCCTGACTTTC.

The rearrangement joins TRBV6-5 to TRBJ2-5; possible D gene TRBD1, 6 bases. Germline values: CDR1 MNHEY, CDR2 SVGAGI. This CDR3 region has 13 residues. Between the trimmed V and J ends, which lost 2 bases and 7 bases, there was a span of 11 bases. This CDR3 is CASSYGGRVTQYF. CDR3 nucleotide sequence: TGTGCCAGCAGTTACGGGGGCCGGGTGACCCAGTACTTC.

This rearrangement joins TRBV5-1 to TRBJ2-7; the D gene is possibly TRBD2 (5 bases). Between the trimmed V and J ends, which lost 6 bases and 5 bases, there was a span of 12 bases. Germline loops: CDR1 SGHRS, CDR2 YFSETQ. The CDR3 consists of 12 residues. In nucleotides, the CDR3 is TGCGCCAGCACGCGAGACGGGGACGAGCAGTACTTC. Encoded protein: CASTRDGDEQYF.

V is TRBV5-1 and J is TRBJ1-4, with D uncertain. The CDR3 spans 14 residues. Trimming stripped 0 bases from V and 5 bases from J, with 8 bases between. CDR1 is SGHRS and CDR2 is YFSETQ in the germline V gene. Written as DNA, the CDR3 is TGCGCCAGCAGCTTGGTAACCGGGAATGAAAAACTGTTTTTT. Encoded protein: CASSLVTGNEKLFF.

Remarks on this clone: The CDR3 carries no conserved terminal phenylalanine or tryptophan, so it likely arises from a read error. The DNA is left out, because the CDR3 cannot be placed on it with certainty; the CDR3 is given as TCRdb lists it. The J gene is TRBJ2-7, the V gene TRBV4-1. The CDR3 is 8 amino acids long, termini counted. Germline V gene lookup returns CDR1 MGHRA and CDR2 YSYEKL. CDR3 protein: CASSQSLL.

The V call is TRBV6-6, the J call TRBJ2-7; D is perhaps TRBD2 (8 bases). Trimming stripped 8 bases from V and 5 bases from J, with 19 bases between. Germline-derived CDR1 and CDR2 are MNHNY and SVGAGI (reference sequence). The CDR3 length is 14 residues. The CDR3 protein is CASSPGLGGHEQYF. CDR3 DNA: TGTGCCAGCTCTCCGGGACTAGGGGGCCACGAGCAGTACTTC.

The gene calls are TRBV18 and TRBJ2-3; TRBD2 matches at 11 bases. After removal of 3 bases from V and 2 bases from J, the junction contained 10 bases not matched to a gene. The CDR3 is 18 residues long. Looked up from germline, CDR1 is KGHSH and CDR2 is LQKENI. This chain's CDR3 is CASSPLPRTSGYTDTQYF. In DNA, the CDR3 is TGTGCCAGCTCACCGCTCCCCCGGACTAGCGGGTACACAGATACGCAGTATTTT.

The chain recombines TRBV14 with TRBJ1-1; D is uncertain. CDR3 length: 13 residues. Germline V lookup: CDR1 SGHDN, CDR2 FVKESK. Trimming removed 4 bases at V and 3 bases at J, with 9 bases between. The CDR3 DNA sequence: TGTGCCAGCAGCCGCAACGTGGACACTGAAGCTTTCTTT. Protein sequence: CASSRNVDTEAFF.

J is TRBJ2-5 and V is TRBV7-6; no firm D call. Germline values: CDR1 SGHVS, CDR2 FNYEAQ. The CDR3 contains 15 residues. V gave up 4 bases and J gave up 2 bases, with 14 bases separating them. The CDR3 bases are TGTGCCAGCAGCTCCCGAGCGCTGATACAAGAGACCCAGTACTTC. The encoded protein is CASSSRALIQETQYF.

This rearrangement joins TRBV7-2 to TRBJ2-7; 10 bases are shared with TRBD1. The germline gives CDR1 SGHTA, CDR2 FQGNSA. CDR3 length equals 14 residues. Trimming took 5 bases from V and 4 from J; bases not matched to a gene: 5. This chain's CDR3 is CASSVGQGRYEQYF. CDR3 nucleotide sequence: TGTGCCAGCAGCGTGGGACAGGGGCGTTACGAGCAGTACTTC. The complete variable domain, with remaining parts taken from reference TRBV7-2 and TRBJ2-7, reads GAGVSQSPSNKVTEKGKDVELRCDPISGHTALYWYRQSLGQGLEFLIYFQGNSAPDKSGLPSDRFSAERTGGSVSTLTIQRTQQEDSAVYLCASSVGQGRYEQYFGPGTRLTVT.

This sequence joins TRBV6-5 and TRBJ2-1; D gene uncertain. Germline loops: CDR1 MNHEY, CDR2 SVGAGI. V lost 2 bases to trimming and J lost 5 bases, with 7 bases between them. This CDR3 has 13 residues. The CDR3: CASSYLTDNEQFF. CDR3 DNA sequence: TGTGCCAGCAGTTACCTAACCGACAATGAGCAGTTCTTC.

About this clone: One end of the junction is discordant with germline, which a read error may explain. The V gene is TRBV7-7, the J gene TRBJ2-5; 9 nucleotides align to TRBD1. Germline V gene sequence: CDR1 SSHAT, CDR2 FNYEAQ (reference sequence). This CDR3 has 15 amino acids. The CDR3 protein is CASSSGTGYQETQYF. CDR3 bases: TGTGCTAGCAGCTCCGGGACAGGGTACCAAGAGACCCAGTACTTC.